These T cell receptor beta chains were read from a single sample in a study of blood T cells in healthy people across ages. TCRdb ran MiXCR on the 5' RACE reads and lists one entry per CDR3 protein. This sample yields some 670,000 distinct CDR3 sequences, of which roughly half are seen a single time; roughly 12% belongs to the top ten. The source material was blood. These TCRs come from an elderly woman in good health. Each CDR3 is given with its conserved first and last residue. Fields, in order: clone size, J gene, D gene, V gene, CDR3 DNA, CDR3 protein. D genes are given only for firm matches. Only some rows state a clone size, as once, few, many or a class for expanded clones.

.,TRBJ2-3,.,TRBV12-3/TRBV12-4,TGTGCCAGCAGTTTTTCCACAACCATAGGGTATTTT,CASSFSTTIGYF
few,TRBJ2-1,TRBD2,TRBV20-1,TGCAGTGCTAGGAGGACTAGCGGGAGGGCCTTGGTTACGAATGAGCAGTTCTTC,CSARRTSGRALVTNEQFF
.,TRBJ2-7,.,TRBV2,TGTGCCAGCAGTGAAGCCGGGTCCTCCTACGAGCAGTACTTC,CASSEAGSSYEQYF
few,TRBJ2-7,.,TRBV5-1,TGCGCCAGCAGCTTCCGGGGGAGCTCCTACAATGAGCAGTACTTC,CASSFRGSSYNEQYF
many,TRBJ1-6,.,TRBV7-2,TGTGCCAGCAGCTTAGACAGTAGCTCCTATAATTCACCCCTCCACTTT,CASSLDSSSYNSPLHF
.,TRBJ1-6,TRBD1,TRBV28,TGTGCCAGCAGTTCCTCAGGGGGAGGCTCCTATAATTCACCCCTCCACTTT,CASSSSGGGSYNSPLHF
many,TRBJ2-7,TRBD2,TRBV3-1,TGTGCCAGCAGCCAAGGTCCTAGCGGGATCTACGAGCAGTACTTC,CASSQGPSGIYEQYF
.,TRBJ2-7,TRBD1,TRBV29-1,TGCAGCGGCCGACAGGGAGACGAGCAGTACTTC,CSGRQGDEQYF
.,TRBJ2-7,TRBD2,TRBV7-2,TGTGCCAGCAGCTTAGGGGTTGGGACTAGGCCTCGCGAGCAGTACTTC,CASSLGVGTRPREQYF
few,TRBJ2-2,.,TRBV10-2,TGCGCCAGCACCGTTCCCAGGGGCGAGAACACCGGGGAGCTGTTTTTT,CASTVPRGENTGELFF
few,TRBJ2-7,.,TRBV28,TGTGCCAGCAGGCAGAGGGGTGGGTGGGACTACGAGCAGTACTTC,CASRQRGGWDYEQYF
.,TRBJ2-2,.,TRBV18,TGTGCCAGCTCACCATTTGAGGGAACCGGGGAGCTGTTTTTT,CASSPFEGTGELFF